These T cell receptor beta chains were read from a single sample in a study of shared clonotypes between healthy human individuals. Sequenced by immunoSEQ multiplex PCR; TCRdb stores in-frame clones only, minus some. The table includes 1.5 million to 2.5 million clones, about 95% detected once. The specimen sequenced was naive CD8+ T cells sorted from blood. All receptors derive from a man between 18 and 35 years old in good health. Both conserved end residues are part of each CDR3. Where a row states a size, it is once, few, many or the class of an expanded clone; other rows omit it.

j_gene,v_gene,abundance,CDR3aa
TRBJ2-1,TRBV4-3,few,CASSQGLAGGLYNEQFF
TRBJ2-7,TRBV27,NA,CASSFIGDSYEQYF
TRBJ2-2,TRBV30,NA,CAWRPGTNTGELFF
TRBJ2-7,TRBV19,NA,CASSIDSYEQYF
TRBJ2-5,TRBV5-6,NA,CASSDGAAETQYF
TRBJ1-1,TRBV4-1,NA,CASSQGEAFF
TRBJ2-5,TRBV27,NA,CASSLLWRGRVETQYF
TRBJ2-5,TRBV5-6,NA,CASSLSGFVSETQYF
TRBJ2-5,TRBV28,NA,CASSLDSGEETQYF
TRBJ2-5,TRBV5-1,NA,CASSTFFDREGETQYF
TRBJ2-1,TRBV7-9,NA,CASSWELRTGDSYNEQFF
TRBJ2-1,TRBV4-1,NA,CASRLAAGTSEQFF
TRBJ2-3,TRBV6-1,NA,CASRVGQYTDTQYF
TRBJ1-4,TRBV5-5,once,CASSPPQGAPTNEKLFF
TRBJ1-4,TRBV7-6,NA,CASRTIPATNEKLFF
TRBJ1-2,TRBV25-1,NA,CASSEYGEHYGYTF
TRBJ2-1,TRBV10-3,NA,CAIGGLAGGREQFF
TRBJ2-2,TRBV15,NA,CATSRDRDTGELFF
TRBJ1-6,TRBV30,NA,CAWRTMGSYNSPLHF
TRBJ1-1,TRBV19,once,CASSIDLGPEAFF
TRBJ2-7,TRBV27,NA,CASSLASGGVYEQYF
TRBJ2-7,TRBV7-9,once,CASSEDRGSAYEQYF
TRBJ2-1,TRBV9,NA,CASSHPSAGIRYNEQFF
TRBJ2-3,TRBV19,NA,CASSIVSVGTDTQYF
TRBJ1-1,TRBV27,once,CASSSRGLNTEAFF
TRBJ2-7,TRBV28,once,CASSAHGTGSSYEQYF
TRBJ2-3,TRBV27,NA,CASTKILAGGKHTDTQYF
TRBJ1-4,TRBV10-3,NA,CAISEGRDEKLFF
TRBJ2-5,TRBV5-1,NA,CASSLAQGEVLQETQYF
TRBJ2-2,TRBV19,NA,CASSMADRANGELFF
TRBJ1-4,TRBV6-6,NA,CASSPFQFATNEKLFF
TRBJ2-7,TRBV5-1,NA,CASSLESGNYEQYF
TRBJ2-3,TRBV11-2,NA,CASSPLSSGVERRPDTQYF
TRBJ1-1,TRBV6-1,NA,CASMRETGPAEAFF
TRBJ2-7,TRBV6-5,NA,CASSYHGSYEQYF
TRBJ2-7,TRBV19,NA,CASSIARQGGYEQYF
TRBJ1-3,TRBV6-5,NA,CASSPRGGGNTIYF
TRBJ2-1,TRBV30,NA,CAWDGNSYNEQFF
TRBJ2-1,TRBV6-5,NA,CASSYGGLFNEQFF
TRBJ2-7,TRBV7-9,NA,CASTEDRGYEQYF
TRBJ2-7,TRBV27,NA,CASSDTAYEQYF
TRBJ2-5,TRBV13,NA,CASSLGTGGLETQYF
TRBJ2-7,TRBV28,NA,CASSFGDSYYEQYF
TRBJ1-1,TRBV5-4,few,CASSLSGEGNTEAFF
TRBJ2-1,TRBV7-9,NA,CASSLARQYNEQFF
TRBJ2-5,TRBV27,NA,CASSLRLARYQETQYF
TRBJ1-3,TRBV13,once,CASSPRGSGNTIYF
TRBJ2-1,TRBV27,NA,CASSLLSLMGSYNEQFF
TRBJ2-2,TRBV6-1,NA,CASSEWAGGNKNGELFF
TRBJ2-3,TRBV29-1,NA,CSVDYRGMRTDTQYF
TRBJ2-7,TRBV5-5,NA,CASSLLFTSGSYEQYF
TRBJ2-2,TRBV7-9,NA,CASSPGPLMELFF
TRBJ2-7,TRBV10-1,NA,CASSEGSTTYEQYF
TRBJ2-3,TRBV15,NA,CATSRDAGDRSPTDTQYF
TRBJ1-5,TRBV7-8,NA,CASSLGAGQPQHF
TRBJ2-7,TRBV6-5,few,CASSYSTQGHEQYF
TRBJ2-7,TRBV7-9,NA,CASSLAGDHEQYF
TRBJ2-5,TRBV25-1,NA,CASSDWTEETQYF
TRBJ2-3,TRBV27,NA,CASSPSLSTDTQYF
TRBJ2-7,TRBV5-8,NA,CASSLVVTAWEQYF